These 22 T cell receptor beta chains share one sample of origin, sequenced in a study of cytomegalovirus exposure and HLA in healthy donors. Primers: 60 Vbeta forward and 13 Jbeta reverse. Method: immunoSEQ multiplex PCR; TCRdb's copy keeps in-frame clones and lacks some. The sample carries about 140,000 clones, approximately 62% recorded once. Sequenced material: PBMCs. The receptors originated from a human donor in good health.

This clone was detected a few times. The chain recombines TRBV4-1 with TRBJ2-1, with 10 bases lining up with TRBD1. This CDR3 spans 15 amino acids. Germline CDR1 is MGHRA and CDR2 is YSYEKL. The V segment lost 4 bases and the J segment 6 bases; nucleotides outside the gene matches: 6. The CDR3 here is CASSRDRGQGNEQFF. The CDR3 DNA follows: TGCGCCAGCAGCCGAGACAGGGGGCAGGGCAATGAGCAGTTCTTC.

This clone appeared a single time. CDR3 region: CASRAGTMNTGELFF. The CDR3 region has the DNA TGTGCCAGCAGGGCCGGGACTATGAACACCGGGGAGCTGTTTTTT. V usage is TRBV27 and J usage is TRBJ2-2; 7 bases agree with TRBD2. CDR1 is MNHEY and CDR2 is SMNVEV in the germline V gene (reference sequence). V trimming: 6 bases; J trimming: 1 base; junction bases outside the gene matches: 5. The CDR3 is 15 amino acids.

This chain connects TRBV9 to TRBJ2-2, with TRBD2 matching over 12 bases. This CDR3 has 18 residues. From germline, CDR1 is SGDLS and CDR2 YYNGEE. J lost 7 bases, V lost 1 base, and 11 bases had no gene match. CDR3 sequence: CASSVRPSGRARDGELFF. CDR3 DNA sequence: TGTGCCAGCAGCGTAAGGCCTAGCGGGAGGGCCAGAGACGGGGAGCTGTTTTTT.

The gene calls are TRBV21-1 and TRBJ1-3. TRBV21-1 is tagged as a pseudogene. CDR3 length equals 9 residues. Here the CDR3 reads CASSRTIYF. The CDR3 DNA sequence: TGTGCCAGCAGCCGTACCATATATTTT.

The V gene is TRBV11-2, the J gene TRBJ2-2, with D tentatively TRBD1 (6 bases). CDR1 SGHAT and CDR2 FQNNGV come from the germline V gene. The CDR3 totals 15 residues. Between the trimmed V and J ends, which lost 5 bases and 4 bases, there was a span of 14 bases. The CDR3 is CASSLRQVATGELFF. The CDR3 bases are TGTGCCAGCAGCCTCCGACAGGTGGCCACCGGGGAGCTGTTTTTT.

CDR3: CASSLLITGQGPYF. CDR3 in DNA: TGTGCCAGCAGTTTGCTCATAACGGGACAGGGCCCCTACTTC. The gene calls are TRBV28 and TRBJ2-7; 9 bases map to TRBD1. After removal of 3 bases from V and 13 bases from J, the junction contained 13 bases not matched to a gene. The CDR3 loop spans 14 amino acids. CDR1 is MDHEN, CDR2 SYDVKM, per germline.

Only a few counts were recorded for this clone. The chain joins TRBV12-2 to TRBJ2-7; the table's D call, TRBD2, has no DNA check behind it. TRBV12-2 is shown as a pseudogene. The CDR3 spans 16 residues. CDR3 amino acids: CASRRFRGDSVYEQYF. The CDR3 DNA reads TGTGCAAGTCGCAGATTCCGCGGGGACTCCGTCTACGAGCAGTACTTC.

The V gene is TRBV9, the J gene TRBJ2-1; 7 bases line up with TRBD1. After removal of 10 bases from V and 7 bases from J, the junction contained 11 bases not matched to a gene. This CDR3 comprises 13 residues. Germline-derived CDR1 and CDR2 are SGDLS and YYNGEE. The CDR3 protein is CADDRASSNEQFF. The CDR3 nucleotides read TGTGCCGACGACAGGGCGAGTTCTAATGAGCAGTTCTTC.

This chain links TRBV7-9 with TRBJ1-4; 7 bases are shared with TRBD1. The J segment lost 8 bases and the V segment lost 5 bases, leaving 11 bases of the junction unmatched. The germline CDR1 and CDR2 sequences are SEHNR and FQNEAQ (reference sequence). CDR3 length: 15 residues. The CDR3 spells CASSSVQGIAEKLFF. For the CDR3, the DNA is TGTGCCAGCAGCAGCGTACAGGGGATAGCGGAAAAACTGTTTTTT.

The CDR3 loop reads CASSLEGESTDTQYF. For the CDR3, the DNA is TGCGCCAGCAGCTTGGAGGGGGAAAGCACAGATACGCAGTATTTT. The chain joins TRBV5-1 to TRBJ2-3, with D possibly matching TRBD1 (6 bases). The CDR3 runs to 15 residues. Germline CDR1 is SGHRS and CDR2 is YFSETQ. V lost 0 bases and J lost 0, with 8 bases in between.

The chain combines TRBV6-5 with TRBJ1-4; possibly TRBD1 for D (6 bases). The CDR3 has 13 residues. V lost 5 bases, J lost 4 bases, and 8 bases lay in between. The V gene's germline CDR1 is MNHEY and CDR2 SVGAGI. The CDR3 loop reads CASSPQGNEKLFF. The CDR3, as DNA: TGTGCCAGCAGTCCACAGGGTAATGAAAAACTGTTTTTT.

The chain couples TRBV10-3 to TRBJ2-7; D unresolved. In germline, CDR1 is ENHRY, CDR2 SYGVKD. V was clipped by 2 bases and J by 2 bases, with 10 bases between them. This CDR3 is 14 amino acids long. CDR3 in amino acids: CAISENRKAYEQYF. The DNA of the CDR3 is TGTGCCATCAGTGAGAACAGAAAAGCCTACGAGCAGTACTTC.

CDR3 sequence (DNA): TGTGCCAGAAGCCTGACTAGCCTTGAGCAGTACTTC. Translation gives CARSLTSLEQYF. J is TRBJ2-7 and V is TRBV7-5; no DNA check was done on the table's D call, TRBD2. TRBV7-5 is flagged as a pseudogene. CDR3 length: 12 amino acids.

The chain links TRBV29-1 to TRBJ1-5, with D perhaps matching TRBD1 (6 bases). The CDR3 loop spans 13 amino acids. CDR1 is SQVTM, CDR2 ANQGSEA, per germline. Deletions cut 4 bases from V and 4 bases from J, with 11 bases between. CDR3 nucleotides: TGCAGCGTTGGTTACAGGGATAATCAGCCCCAGCATTTT. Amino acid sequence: CSVGYRDNQPQHF.

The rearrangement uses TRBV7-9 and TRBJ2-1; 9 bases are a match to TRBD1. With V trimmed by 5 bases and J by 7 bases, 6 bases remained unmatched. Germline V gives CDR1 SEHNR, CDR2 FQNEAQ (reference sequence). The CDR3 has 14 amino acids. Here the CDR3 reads CASSPGQGMNEQFF. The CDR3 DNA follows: TGTGCCAGCAGCCCGGGACAGGGAATGAATGAGCAGTTCTTC. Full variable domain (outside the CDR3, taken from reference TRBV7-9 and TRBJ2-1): DTGVSQNPRHKITKRGQNVTFRCDPISEHNRLYWYRQTLGQGPEFLTYFQNEAQLEKSRLLSDRFSAERPKGSFSTLEIQRTEQGDSAMYLCASSPGQGMNEQFFGPGTRLTVL.

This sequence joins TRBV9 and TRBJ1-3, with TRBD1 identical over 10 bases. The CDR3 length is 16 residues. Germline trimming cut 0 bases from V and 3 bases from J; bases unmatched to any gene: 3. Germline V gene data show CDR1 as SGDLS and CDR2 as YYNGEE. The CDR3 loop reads CASSVGQGAGGNTIYF. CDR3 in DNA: TGTGCCAGCAGCGTAGGACAGGGGGCCGGTGGAAACACCATATATTTT.

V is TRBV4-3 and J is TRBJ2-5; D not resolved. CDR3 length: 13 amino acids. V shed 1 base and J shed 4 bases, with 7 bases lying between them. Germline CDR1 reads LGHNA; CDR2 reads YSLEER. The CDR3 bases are TGCGCCAGCAGCCAAGGGGCAGGAGAGACCCAGTACTTC. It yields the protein CASSQGAGETQYF.

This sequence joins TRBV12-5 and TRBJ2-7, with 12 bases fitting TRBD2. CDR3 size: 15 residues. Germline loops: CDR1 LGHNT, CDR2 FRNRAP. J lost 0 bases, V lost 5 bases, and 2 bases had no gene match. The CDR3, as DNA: TGTGCTAGTGGTGAGACTAGCGGGAGCTCCTACGAGCAGTACTTC. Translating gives CASGETSGSSYEQYF. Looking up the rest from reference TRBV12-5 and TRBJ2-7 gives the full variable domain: DARVTQTPRHKVTEMGQEVTMRCQPILGHNTVFWYRQTMMQGLELLAYFRNRAPLDDSGMPKDRFSAEMPDATLATLKIQPSEPRDSAVYFCASGETSGSSYEQYFGPGTRLTVT.

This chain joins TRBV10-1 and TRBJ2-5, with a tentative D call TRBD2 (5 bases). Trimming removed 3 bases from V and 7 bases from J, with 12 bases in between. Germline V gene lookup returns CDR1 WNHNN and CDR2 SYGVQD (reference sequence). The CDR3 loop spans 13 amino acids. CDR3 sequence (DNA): TGCGCCAGCAGTGAACACCGCGAGGGGACCCAGTACTTC. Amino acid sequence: CASSEHREGTQYF.

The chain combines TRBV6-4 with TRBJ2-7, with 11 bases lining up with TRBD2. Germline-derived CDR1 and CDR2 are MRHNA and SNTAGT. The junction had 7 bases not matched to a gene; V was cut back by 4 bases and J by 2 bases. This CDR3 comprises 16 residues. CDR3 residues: CASSGGGTSGAYEQYF. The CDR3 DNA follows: TGTGCCAGCAGTGGCGGCGGGACTAGCGGAGCCTACGAGCAGTACTTC.

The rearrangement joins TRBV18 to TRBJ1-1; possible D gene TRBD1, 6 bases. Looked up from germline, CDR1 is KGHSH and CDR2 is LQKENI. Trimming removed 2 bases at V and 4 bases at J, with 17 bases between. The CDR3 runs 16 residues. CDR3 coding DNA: TGTGCCAGCTCACCAACCCGGGGGGGCGCGGGCACTGAAGCTTTCTTT. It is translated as CASSPTRGGAGTEAFF.

CDR3 in amino acids: CASGTGWTDTQYF. In DNA form, the CDR3 reads TGTGCCAGCGGGACAGGGTGGACAGATACGCAGTATTTT. The chain carries TRBV2 and TRBJ2-3; 9 bases align to TRBD1. After removal of 8 bases from V and 3 bases from J, the junction contained 3 bases not matched to a gene. Looked up from germline, CDR1 is SNHLY and CDR2 is FYNNEI. The CDR3 length is 13 residues.